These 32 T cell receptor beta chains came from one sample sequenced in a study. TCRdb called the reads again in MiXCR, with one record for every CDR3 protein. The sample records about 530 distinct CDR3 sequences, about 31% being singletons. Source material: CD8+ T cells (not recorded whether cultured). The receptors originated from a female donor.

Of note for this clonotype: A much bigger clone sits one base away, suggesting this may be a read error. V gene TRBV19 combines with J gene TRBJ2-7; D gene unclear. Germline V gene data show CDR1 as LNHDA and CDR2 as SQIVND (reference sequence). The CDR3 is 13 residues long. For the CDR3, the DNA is TGTGCCAGTAGTACCCGTTCTACGGTCGAGCAGTGCTTC. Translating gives CASSTRSTVEQCF.

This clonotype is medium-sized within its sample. The CDR3 DNA reads as TGTGCCAGCCCACCCCGAGACGAGCAGTACTTC. The encoded protein is CASPPRDEQYF. The V call is TRBV27, the J call TRBJ2-7, with D hard to call. The CDR3 spans 11 residues. Germline CDR1 is MNHEY and CDR2 is SMNVEV (reference sequence). V lost 8 bases to trimming and J lost 5 bases, with 10 bases between them.

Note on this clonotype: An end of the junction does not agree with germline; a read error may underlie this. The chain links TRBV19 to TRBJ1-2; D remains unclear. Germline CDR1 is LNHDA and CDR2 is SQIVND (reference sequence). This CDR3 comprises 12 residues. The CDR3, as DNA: TGTGCCAGTAGTATTGGGAGCTATGGCTGCACCTTC. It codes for CASSIGSYGCTF.

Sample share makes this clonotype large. The CDR3 here is CASSGGHQNNEKLFF. The CDR3, as DNA: TGTGCCAGCAGCGGAGGACACCAAAATAATGAAAAACTGTTTTTT. V gene TRBV9 combines with J gene TRBJ1-4; possible D gene TRBD1, 5 bases. This CDR3 comprises 15 residues. Germline CDR1 is SGDLS and CDR2 is YYNGEE. V was trimmed by 3 bases and J by 4 bases, leaving 13 bases between them. The variable domain in full, with the rest retrieved from reference TRBV9 and TRBJ1-4, is DSGVTQTPKHLITATGQRVTLRCSPRSGDLSVYWYQQSLDQGLQFLIQYYNGEERAKGNILERFSAQQFPDLHSELNLSSLELGDSALYFCASSGGHQNNEKLFFGSGTQLSVL.

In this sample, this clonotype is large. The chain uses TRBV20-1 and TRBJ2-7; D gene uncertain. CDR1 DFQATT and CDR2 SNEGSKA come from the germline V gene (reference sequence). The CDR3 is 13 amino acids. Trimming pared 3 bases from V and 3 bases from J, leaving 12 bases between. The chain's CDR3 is CSARDGTYYEQYF. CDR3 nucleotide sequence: TGCAGTGCTAGGGACGGAACTTACTACGAGCAGTACTTC.

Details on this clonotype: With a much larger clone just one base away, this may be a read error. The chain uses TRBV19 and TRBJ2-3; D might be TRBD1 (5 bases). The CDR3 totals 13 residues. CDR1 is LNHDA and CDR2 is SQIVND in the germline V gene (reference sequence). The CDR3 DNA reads TGTGCCAGTAGTATGCGTGGGGCAGATACGCGGTATTTT. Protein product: CASSMRGADTRYF.

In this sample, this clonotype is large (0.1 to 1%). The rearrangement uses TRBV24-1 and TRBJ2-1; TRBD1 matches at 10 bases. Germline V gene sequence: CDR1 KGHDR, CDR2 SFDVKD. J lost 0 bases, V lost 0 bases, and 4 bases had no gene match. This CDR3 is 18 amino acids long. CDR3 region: CATSDLKGQGSSYNEQFF. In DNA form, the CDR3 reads TGTGCCACCAGTGATTTGAAGGGACAGGGGAGCTCCTACAATGAGCAGTTCTTC.

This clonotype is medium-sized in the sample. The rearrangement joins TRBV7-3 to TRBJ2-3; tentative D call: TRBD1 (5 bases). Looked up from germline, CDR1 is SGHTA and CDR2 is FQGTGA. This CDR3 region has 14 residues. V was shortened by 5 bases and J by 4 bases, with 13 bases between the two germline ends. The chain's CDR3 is CASSPLGDADTQYF. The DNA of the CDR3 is TGTGCCAGCAGCCCCTTAGGGGATGCAGATACGCAGTATTTT.

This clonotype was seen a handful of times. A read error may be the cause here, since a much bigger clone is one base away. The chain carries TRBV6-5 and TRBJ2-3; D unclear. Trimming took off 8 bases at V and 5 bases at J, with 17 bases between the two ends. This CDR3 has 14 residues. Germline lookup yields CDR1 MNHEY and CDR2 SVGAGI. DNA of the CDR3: TGTGCCAGCGGCCAATTATTTGGGGAAGATACGCAGTATTTT. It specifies CASGQLFGEDTQYF.

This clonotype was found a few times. CDR3 nucleotides: TGTGCCAGTAGTATGTACAGCACAGATACGCAGTATTTT. Its translation is CASSMYSTDTQYF. V and J are TRBV19 and TRBJ2-3; D is uncertain. The CDR3 length is 13 residues. The V end lost 3 bases, the J end lost 0 bases, and 4 bases lay between the germline ends. Germline CDR1 and CDR2: LNHDA and SQIVND (reference sequence).

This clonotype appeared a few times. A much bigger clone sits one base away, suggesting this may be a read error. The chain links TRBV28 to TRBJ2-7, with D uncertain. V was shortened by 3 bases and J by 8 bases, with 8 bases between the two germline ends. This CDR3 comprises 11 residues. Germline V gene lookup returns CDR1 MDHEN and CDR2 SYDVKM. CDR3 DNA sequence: TGTGCCAGCAGTTTTGCGGCTAAGCAGTACTTC. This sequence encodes CASSFAAKQYF.

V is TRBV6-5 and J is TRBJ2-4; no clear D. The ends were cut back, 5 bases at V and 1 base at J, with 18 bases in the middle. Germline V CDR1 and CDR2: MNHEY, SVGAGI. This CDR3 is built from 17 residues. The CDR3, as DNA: TGTGCCAGCAGTCACACAATGACGCTCGGGGCCAAAAACATTCAGTACTTC. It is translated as CASSHTMTLGAKNIQYF.

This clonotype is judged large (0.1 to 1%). CDR3 residues: CAWSVIGGVSEQFF. CDR3 in DNA: TGTGCCTGGAGTGTAATAGGGGGAGTAAGTGAGCAGTTCTTC. This chain links TRBV30 with TRBJ2-1; perhaps TRBD1 as D (6 bases). The ends were cut back, 0 bases at V and 9 bases at J, with 15 bases in the middle. The CDR3 consists of 14 residues. Germline CDR1 GTSNPN, CDR2 SVGIG (reference sequence).

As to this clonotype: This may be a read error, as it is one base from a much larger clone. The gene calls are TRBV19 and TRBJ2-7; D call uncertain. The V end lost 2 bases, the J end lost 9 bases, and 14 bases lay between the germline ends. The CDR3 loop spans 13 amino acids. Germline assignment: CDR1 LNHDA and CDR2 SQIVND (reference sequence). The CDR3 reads CASSIRASWGQYF. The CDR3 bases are TGTGCCAGTAGTATACGGGCTTCGTGGGGGCAGTACTTC.

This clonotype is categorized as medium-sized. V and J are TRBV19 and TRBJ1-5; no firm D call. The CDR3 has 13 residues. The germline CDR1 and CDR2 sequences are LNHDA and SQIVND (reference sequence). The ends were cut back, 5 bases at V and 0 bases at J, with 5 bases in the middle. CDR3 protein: CASSQISNQPQHF. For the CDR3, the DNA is TGTGCCAGTAGTCAGATTAGCAATCAGCCCCAGCATTTT. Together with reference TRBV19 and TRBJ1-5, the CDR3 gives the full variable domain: DGGITQSPKYLFRKEGQNVTLSCEQNLNHDAMYWYRQDPGQGLRLIYYSQIVNDFQKGDIAEGYSVSREKKESFPLTVTSAQKNPTAFYLCASSQISNQPQHFGDGTRLSIL.

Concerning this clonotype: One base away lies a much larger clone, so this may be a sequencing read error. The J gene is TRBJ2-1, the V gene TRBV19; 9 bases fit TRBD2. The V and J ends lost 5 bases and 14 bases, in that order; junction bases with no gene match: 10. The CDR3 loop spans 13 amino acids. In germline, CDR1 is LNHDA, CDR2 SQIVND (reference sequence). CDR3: CASSPLSASGEFF. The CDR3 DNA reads TGTGCCAGTAGTCCCTTGTCGGCTAGCGGGGAGTTCTTC.

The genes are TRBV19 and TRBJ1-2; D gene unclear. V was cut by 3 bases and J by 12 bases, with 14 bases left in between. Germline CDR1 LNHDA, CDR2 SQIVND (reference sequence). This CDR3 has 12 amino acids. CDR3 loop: CASSMGIYGHTF. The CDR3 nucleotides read TGTGCCAGTAGTATGGGGATCTACGGCCACACCTTC.

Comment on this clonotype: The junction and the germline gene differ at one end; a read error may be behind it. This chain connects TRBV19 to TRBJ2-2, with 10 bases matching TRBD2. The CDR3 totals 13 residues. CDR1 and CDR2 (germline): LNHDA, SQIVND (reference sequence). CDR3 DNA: TGTGCCGGTAGTGCACGGGCTAGCGGGGGGCTGTTTTTT. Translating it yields CAGSARASGGLFF.

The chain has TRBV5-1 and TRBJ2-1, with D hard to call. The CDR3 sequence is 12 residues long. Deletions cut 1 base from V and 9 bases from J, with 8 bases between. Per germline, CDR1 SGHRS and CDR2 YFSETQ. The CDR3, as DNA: TGCGCCAGCAGCTTGAGGGTGTCTGAGCAGTTCTTC. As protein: CASSLRVSEQFF.

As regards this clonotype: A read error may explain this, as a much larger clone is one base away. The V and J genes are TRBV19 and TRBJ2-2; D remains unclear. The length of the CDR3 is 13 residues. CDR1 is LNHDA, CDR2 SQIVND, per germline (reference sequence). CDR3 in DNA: TGTGCCGGTAGTATAAGGTCCTCCGGGGAGCTGTTTTTT. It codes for CAGSIRSSGELFF.

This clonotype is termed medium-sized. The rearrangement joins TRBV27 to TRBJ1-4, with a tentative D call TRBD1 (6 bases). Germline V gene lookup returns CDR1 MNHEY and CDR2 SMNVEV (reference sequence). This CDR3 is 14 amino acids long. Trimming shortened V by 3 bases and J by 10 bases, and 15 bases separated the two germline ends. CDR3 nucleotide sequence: TGTGCCAGCAGTTTGGGGCAGGGGACGGGAAAACTGTTTTTT. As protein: CASSLGQGTGKLFF.

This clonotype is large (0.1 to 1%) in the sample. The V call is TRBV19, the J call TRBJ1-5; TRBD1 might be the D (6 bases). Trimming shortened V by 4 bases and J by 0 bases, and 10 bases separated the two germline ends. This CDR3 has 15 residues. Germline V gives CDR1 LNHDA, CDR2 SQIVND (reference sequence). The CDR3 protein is CASSNGQYSNQPQHF. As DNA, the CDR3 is TGTGCCAGTAGTAACGGACAGTATAGCAATCAGCCCCAGCATTTT. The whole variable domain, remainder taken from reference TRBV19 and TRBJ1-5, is DGGITQSPKYLFRKEGQNVTLSCEQNLNHDAMYWYRQDPGQGLRLIYYSQIVNDFQKGDIAEGYSVSREKKESFPLTVTSAQKNPTAFYLCASSNGQYSNQPQHFGDGTRLSIL.

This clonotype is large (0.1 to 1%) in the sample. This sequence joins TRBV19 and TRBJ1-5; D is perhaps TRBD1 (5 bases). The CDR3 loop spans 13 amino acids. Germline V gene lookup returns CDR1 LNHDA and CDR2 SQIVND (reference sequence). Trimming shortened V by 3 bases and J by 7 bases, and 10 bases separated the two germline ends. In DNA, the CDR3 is TGTGCCAGTAGTATGCGGTCAGGGCAGCCCCAGCATTTT. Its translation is CASSMRSGQPQHF.

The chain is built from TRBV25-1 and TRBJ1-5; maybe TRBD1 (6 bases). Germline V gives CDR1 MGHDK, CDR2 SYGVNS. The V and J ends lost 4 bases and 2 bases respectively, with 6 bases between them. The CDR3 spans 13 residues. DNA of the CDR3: TGTGCCAGCAGTGGACAGGGCAATCAGCCCCAGCATTTT. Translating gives CASSGQGNQPQHF.

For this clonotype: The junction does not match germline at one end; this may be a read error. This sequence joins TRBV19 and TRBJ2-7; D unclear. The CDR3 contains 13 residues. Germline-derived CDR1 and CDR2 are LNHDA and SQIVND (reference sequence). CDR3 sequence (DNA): TGTGCCGGTAGTATCACAAGCTCCTACGAGCAGTACTTC. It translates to CAGSITSSYEQYF.

The DNA of the CDR3 is TGTGCCAGCAGCGGAAGGCACCAAAATAATGAAAAACTGTTTTTT. It yields the protein CASSGRHQNNEKLFF. The chain is built from TRBV9 and TRBJ1-4; no clear D. CDR1 is SGDLS, CDR2 YYNGEE, per germline. V was pared by 3 bases and J by 4 bases, with 13 bases between. This CDR3 has 15 residues.

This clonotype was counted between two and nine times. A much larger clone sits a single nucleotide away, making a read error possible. In DNA form, the CDR3 reads TGTGCCTGTAGTATTGGGAGCTATGGCTACACCTTC. It is translated as CACSIGSYGYTF. The chain couples TRBV19 to TRBJ1-2; no firm D call. This CDR3 has 12 amino acids. Germline-derived CDR1 and CDR2 are LNHDA and SQIVND (reference sequence).

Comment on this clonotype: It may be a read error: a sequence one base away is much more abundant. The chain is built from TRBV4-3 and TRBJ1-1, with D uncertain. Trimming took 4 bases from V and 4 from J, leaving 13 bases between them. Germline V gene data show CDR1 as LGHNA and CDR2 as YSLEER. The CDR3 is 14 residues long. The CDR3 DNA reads TGCGCCAGCAGCCGAGATACGGGGAGCACTGAAGCTTTCTTT. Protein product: CASSRDTGSTEAFF.

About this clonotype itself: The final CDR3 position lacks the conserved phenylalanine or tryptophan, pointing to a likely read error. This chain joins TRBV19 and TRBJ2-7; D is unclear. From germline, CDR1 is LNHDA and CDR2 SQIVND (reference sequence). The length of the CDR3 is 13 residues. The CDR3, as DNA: TGTGCCAGTAGTATTCGAAGCTCCTACGGGCAGTACCTC. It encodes CASSIRSSYGQYL.

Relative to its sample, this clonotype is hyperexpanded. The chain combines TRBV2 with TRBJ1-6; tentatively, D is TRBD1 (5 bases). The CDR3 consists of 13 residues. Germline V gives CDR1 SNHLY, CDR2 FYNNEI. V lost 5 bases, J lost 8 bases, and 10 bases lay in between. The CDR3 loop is CASSQGDHSPLHF. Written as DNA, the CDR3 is TGTGCCAGCAGTCAAGGGGACCATTCACCCCTCCACTTT.

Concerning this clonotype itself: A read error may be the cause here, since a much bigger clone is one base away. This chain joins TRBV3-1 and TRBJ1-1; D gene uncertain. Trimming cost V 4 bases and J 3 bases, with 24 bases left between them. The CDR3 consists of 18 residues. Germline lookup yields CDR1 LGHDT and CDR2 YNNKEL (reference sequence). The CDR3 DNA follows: TGTGCCAGCAGCCCCATTACAAAAACGGGCCCCCTGGACACTGAAGCTTTCTTT. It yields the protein CASSPITKTGPLDTEAFF.

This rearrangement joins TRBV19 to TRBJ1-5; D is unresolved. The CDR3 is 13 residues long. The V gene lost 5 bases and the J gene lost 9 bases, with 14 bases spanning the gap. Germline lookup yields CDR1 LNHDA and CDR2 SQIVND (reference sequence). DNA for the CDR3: TGTGCCAGTAGTTTCGGGTCAAGTCCGCCCCAGCATTTT. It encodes CASSFGSSPPQHF. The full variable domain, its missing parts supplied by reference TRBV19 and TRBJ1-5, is DGGITQSPKYLFRKEGQNVTLSCEQNLNHDAMYWYRQDPGQGLRLIYYSQIVNDFQKGDIAEGYSVSREKKESFPLTVTSAQKNPTAFYLCASSFGSSPPQHFGDGTRLSIL.